The 21 T cell receptor beta chains below all came from one sample that was sequenced in a study of CXCR3-negative and CXCR3-positive naive CD8 T cells. UMI-tagged TRB cDNA libraries were built via 5' RACE. TCRdb reprocessed the 5' RACE reads and reports one entry per CDR3 protein, with no DNA. The sample table sets out 45,000 to 65,000 distinct CDR3 sequences. Input material: naive CXCR3- CD8+ T cells from blood. Described subset: CD45RO-CCR7+CD27+CD95- naive CD8+ T cells lacking CXCR3 (TNR3-). The receptors were sampled from a human donor in good health. Some clones in this sample may be carry-over from other donors' samples.

The chain is built from TRBV15 and TRBJ2-2; with no DNA, the TCRdb D assignment of TRBD2 cannot be verified. This CDR3 has 17 amino acids. Germline-derived CDR1 and CDR2 are LNHNV and YYDKDF (reference sequence). This CDR3 reads CATSRDRLAEDTGELFF.

The chain has TRBV28 and TRBJ2-1; the TCRdb call, TRBD2, lacks DNA for checking. CDR1 MDHEN and CDR2 SYDVKM come from the germline V gene. The CDR3 sequence is 16 residues long. The chain's CDR3 is CASSWAGGGYLDEQFF.

The chain joins TRBV28 to TRBJ2-5; TCRdb outputs TRBD1, but without DNA this stays unchecked. The germline V gene encodes CDR1 MDHEN and CDR2 SYDVKM. This CDR3 region has 15 residues. The CDR3 protein is CASSRGQGYQETQYF.

This clonotype is identified as medium-sized from frequency. The chain is built from TRBV29-1 and TRBJ1-1; TCRdb selects TRBD1, and the lack of DNA leaves this call unchecked. This CDR3 has 15 amino acids. Germline values: CDR1 SQVTM, CDR2 ANQGSEA. This CDR3 is CSVEGEGAVGTEAFF.

The chain recombines TRBV6-2 or TRBV6-3 with TRBJ1-2; TCRdb outputs TRBD1, but without DNA this stays unchecked. CDR1 MNHEY and CDR2 SVGEGT come from the germline V gene. CDR3 length: 14 amino acids. Here the CDR3 reads CASSPFRAGDGYTF.

This chain connects TRBV7-6 to TRBJ2-1; the D call from TCRdb, TRBD2, cannot be confirmed without DNA. Looked up from germline, CDR1 is SGHVS and CDR2 is FNYEAQ. The CDR3 is 14 amino acids. The CDR3 is CASMSGGDYNEQFF.

The rearrangement joins TRBV7-2 to TRBJ2-2. CDR3 length equals 12 residues. CDR1 and CDR2 (germline): SGHTA, FQGNSA. The CDR3 sequence is CASSVTAGELFF.

CDR3 sequence: CASASRGQTAINEQFF. The V call is TRBV13, the J call TRBJ2-1; TCRdb selects TRBD1, and the lack of DNA leaves this call unchecked. The germline gives CDR1 PRHDT, CDR2 FYEKMQ (reference sequence). The CDR3 contains 16 residues.

The V and J genes are TRBV29-1 and TRBJ2-1. This CDR3 spans 11 amino acids. Per germline, CDR1 SQVTM and CDR2 ANQGSEA. The CDR3 here is CSVEDVNEQFF.

The chain recombines TRBV5-6 with TRBJ1-1. The CDR3 sequence is 12 residues long. Per the germline V gene, CDR1 is SGHDT and CDR2 is YYEEEE. The CDR3 reads CASSLYLNAAFF.

The chain carries TRBV20-1 and TRBJ2-7; TCRdb outputs TRBD2, but without DNA this stays unchecked. Germline CDR1 is DFQATT and CDR2 is SNEGSKA (reference sequence). The CDR3 loop spans 13 amino acids. The CDR3 is CSARGDGSYEQYF.

The chain joins TRBV28 to TRBJ2-1; the D call of TRBD2 rests on TCRdb alone, since no DNA is present to check it. Looked up from germline, CDR1 is MDHEN and CDR2 is SYDVKM. The CDR3 runs 14 residues. This CDR3 is CASSLGGGENEQFF.

The chain links TRBV6-5 to TRBJ2-3. This CDR3 contains 12 residues. Germline assignment: CDR1 MNHEY and CDR2 SVGAGI. CDR3 residues: CASSYSSDTQYF.

The chain combines TRBV10-3 with TRBJ2-7. Germline values: CDR1 ENHRY, CDR2 SYGVKD. The CDR3 extends over 12 amino acids. The CDR3: CAISEGPYEQYF.

The V gene is TRBV7-9, the J gene TRBJ2-5; absent DNA, TCRdb's TRBD1 call cannot be checked. The germline gives CDR1 SEHNR, CDR2 FQNEAQ (reference sequence). CDR3 length equals 15 residues. This CDR3 is CASSRGQSVEETQYF. Full variable domain (missing parts from reference TRBV7-9 and TRBJ2-5): DTGVSQNPRHKITKRGQNVTFRCDPISEHNRLYWYRQTLGQGPEFLTYFQNEAQLEKSRLLSDRFSAERPKGSFSTLEIQRTEQGDSAMYLCASSRGQSVEETQYFGPGTRLLVL.

The chain employs TRBV20-1 and TRBJ2-7; TCRdb's D call, TRBD1, is unchecked because there is no DNA. Germline CDR1 DFQATT, CDR2 SNEGSKA (reference sequence). This CDR3 spans 14 amino acids. CDR3 in amino acids: CSASSPGQTYEQYF.

The chain uses TRBV20-1 and TRBJ2-7; the TRBD1 assignment by TCRdb is unverifiable without DNA. CDR1 is DFQATT, CDR2 SNEGSKA, per germline (reference sequence). The CDR3 is 13 residues long. The CDR3 reads CSASSRDSYEQYF.

This CDR3 reads CASGPGSAEQYF. V and J are TRBV6-5 and TRBJ2-7; TCRdb's assignment of TRBD1 cannot be checked, as there is no DNA. The CDR3 has 12 amino acids. Germline loops: CDR1 MNHEY, CDR2 SVGAGI.

V is TRBV29-1 and J is TRBJ2-5; without DNA, the TCRdb call of TRBD1 cannot be checked. Germline assignment: CDR1 SQVTM and CDR2 ANQGSEA. This CDR3 spans 13 amino acids. The CDR3 spells CSAPGVNQETQYF.

The V gene is TRBV28, the J gene TRBJ2-7; TCRdb returns TRBD1, unconfirmable since there is no DNA. CDR1 is MDHEN and CDR2 is SYDVKM in the germline V gene. The CDR3 has 15 amino acids. CDR3 residues: CASSLGQGASYEQYF.

This chain connects TRBV11-2 to TRBJ2-5; TCRdb outputs TRBD2, but without DNA this stays unchecked. The CDR3 spans 19 residues. Germline V gives CDR1 SGHAT, CDR2 FQNNGV. CDR3 sequence: CASSFVSWNAGGPTETQYF.